A selection of T cell receptor beta chains follows, all from one sample in a study of cytomegalovirus exposure and HLA in healthy donors. The data were produced by immunoSEQ multiplex PCR, yet TCRdb's version contains in-frame clones alone and is incomplete. The sample holds over 150,000 clones; roughly 87% are singletons and the top ten take 1.5%. Sequencing was carried out using PBMCs. These TCRs come from a girl under 18 in good health and CMV-seropositive. Both conserved end residues are part of each CDR3. A D gene is named only where the DNA matches it firmly. Part of the rows lack a size; the others show once, few, many or a class for expanded clones.

>NA|NA|TRBV19|TRBJ1-5
CASSISGVRLNNQPQHF
TGTGCCAGTAGTATATCGGGGGTCCGGCTCAATAATCAGCCCCAGCATTTT
>NA|NA|TRBV6-5|TRBJ1-1
CASRLRENTEAFF
TGTGCCAGCAGGCTCAGGGAGAACACTGAAGCTTTCTTT
>NA|TRBD1|TRBV28|TRBJ2-1
CASSVTGGYNEQFF
TGTGCCAGCAGTGTCACAGGGGGGTACAATGAGCAGTTCTTC
>NA|TRBD1|TRBV28|TRBJ1-5
CASSSIDREWQPQHF
TGTGCCAGCAGTTCCATAGACAGGGAGTGGCAGCCCCAGCATTTT
>few|NA|TRBV9|TRBJ1-1
CASSVDWNTEAFF
TGTGCCAGCAGCGTAGACTGGAACACTGAAGCTTTCTTT
>NA|TRBD1|TRBV4-1|TRBJ1-1
CASSQWQQGAASTEAFF
TGCGCCAGCAGCCAATGGCAACAGGGGGCGGCAAGCACTGAAGCTTTCTTT
>NA|NA|TRBV7-2|TRBJ2-7
CASSPSLGSSYEQYF
TGTGCCAGCAGCCCTAGCTTAGGCAGTAGCTACGAGCAGTACTTC
>NA|TRBD1|TRBV7-3|TRBJ2-5
CASSPRDRDSETQYF
TGTGCCAGCAGCCCCCGGGACAGGGATTCGGAGACCCAGTACTTC
>few|TRBD2|TRBV11-1|TRBJ2-1
CASSISGGSYNEQFF
TGTGCCAGCAGCATTAGCGGGGGGTCCTACAATGAGCAGTTCTTC
>NA|TRBD1|TRBV28|TRBJ1-4
CASSGTGGNEKLFF
TGTGCCAGCAGTGGGACAGGTGGGAATGAAAAACTGTTTTTT
>NA|NA|TRBV2|TRBJ2-5
CASIGVGQETQYF
TGTGCCAGCATAGGGGTCGGGCAAGAGACCCAGTACTTC
>NA|NA|TRBV7-2|TRBJ1-2
CASSSKQGRGYTF
TGTGCCAGCAGCTCAAAACAGGGAAGAGGCTACACCTTC
>NA|TRBD1|TRBV11-2|TRBJ2-2
CASSLDSPGDRGIPGELFF
TGTGCCAGCAGCTTAGACTCTCCCGGGGACAGGGGGATCCCCGGGGAGCTGTTTTTT
>NA|TRBD1|TRBV5-1|TRBJ1-4
CASSLGWDRGFATNEKLFF
TGCGCCAGCAGCTTGGGTTGGGACAGGGGTTTTGCAACTAATGAAAAACTGTTTTTT
>NA|NA|TRBV2|TRBJ1-1
CASSESPSRGSAFF
TGTGCCAGCAGTGAATCCCCCTCCCGGGGTTCGGCTTTCTTT
>NA|TRBD2|TRBV9|TRBJ2-3
CASSPAGREASSTDTQYF
TGTGCCAGCAGCCCGGCGGGCCGGGAGGCTTCTAGCACAGATACGCAGTATTTT
>NA|TRBD2|TRBV7-2|TRBJ2-7
CASSAIGLVSYEQYF
TGTGCCAGCAGCGCTATAGGACTAGTCTCCTACGAGCAGTACTTC
>once|NA|TRBV28|TRBJ1-4
CASSSIQGQYEKLFF
TGTGCCAGCAGTTCAATACAGGGCCAATATGAAAAACTGTTTTTT
>few|NA|TRBV30|TRBJ1-1
CAWSEGSAEAFF
TGTGCCTGGAGTGAGGGGTCAGCTGAAGCTTTCTTT
>NA|TRBD1|TRBV6-1|TRBJ1-1
CASSERTGANTEAFF
TGTGCCAGCAGTGAACGGACAGGGGCGAACACTGAAGCTTTCTTT
>NA|TRBD1|TRBV28|TRBJ1-1
CASTQRQGRRAFF
TGTGCCAGCACCCAACGACAGGGACGACGGGCTTTCTTT
>NA|NA|TRBV6-6|TRBJ1-5
CASTPTGINQPQHF
TGTGCCAGCACCCCCACCGGGATCAATCAGCCCCAGCATTTT
>NA|TRBD1|TRBV25-1|TRBJ2-3
CASSAGTGSPDTQYF
TGTGCCAGCAGTGCCGGGACAGGGAGTCCAGATACGCAGTATTTT
>NA|TRBD2|TRBV7-2|TRBJ2-3
CASSSSGGAADTQYF
TGTGCCAGCAGCTCTAGCGGGGGGGCGGCAGATACGCAGTATTTT
>few|TRBD1|TRBV4-3|TRBJ2-7
CASSPGTGVGYEQYF
TGCGCCAGCAGCCCCGGGACAGGGGTTGGCTACGAGCAGTACTTC
>NA|TRBD1|TRBV18|TRBJ2-1
CASSLAQGARYNEQFF
TGTGCCAGCTCACTAGCACAGGGGGCGCGATACAATGAGCAGTTCTTC
>NA|NA|TRBV28|TRBJ2-5
CASSPPGVAETQYF
TGTGCCAGCAGTCCCCCGGGTGTGGCTGAGACCCAGTACTTC
>NA|NA|TRBV7-9|TRBJ2-5
CASRETTGGSETQYF
TGTGCCAGCAGGGAGACGACAGGAGGATCAGAGACCCAGTACTTC
>once|TRBD1|TRBV7-2|TRBJ2-3
CASSLKRTGSRTDTQYF
TGTGCCAGCAGCTTAAAGAGGACAGGGTCTCGCACAGATACGCAGTATTTT
>NA|NA|TRBV5-4|TRBJ2-7
CASSFSRVTDNYEQYF
TGTGCCAGCAGCTTCTCTCGGGTGACAGACAACTACGAGCAGTACTTC
>few|TRBD1|TRBV7-6|TRBJ2-5
CASSLVRQGAETQYF
TGTGCCAGCAGCTTAGTAAGACAGGGGGCAGAGACCCAGTACTTC
>once|NA|TRBV10-2|TRBJ1-2
CASWDMLNYGYTF
TGCGCCAGCTGGGACATGCTTAACTATGGCTACACCTTC
>NA|NA|TRBV27|TRBJ2-1
CASSLSLSSDEQFF
TGTGCCAGCAGTTTATCTCTGTCGAGCGATGAGCAGTTCTTC
>NA|NA|TRBV10-1|TRBJ1-2
CASSEAGNYGYTF
TGCGCCAGCAGTGAGGCGGGGAACTATGGCTACACCTTC
>NA|TRBD1|TRBV29-1|TRBJ1-2
CSVAGQGAASYTF
TGCAGCGTTGCTGGACAGGGGGCAGCGAGCTACACCTTC
>NA|NA|TRBV13|TRBJ2-7
CASSLYGTAAYEQYF
TGTGCCAGCAGCTTATACGGGACTGCAGCCTACGAGCAGTACTTC